Below are 13 T cell receptor beta chains sequenced from a single sample in a study of beta chain features in type 1 diabetes. Sequenced material consisted of expressed TCRB transcripts (all of the isolated RNA was reverse transcribed). Sequenced by immunoSEQ multiplex PCR; TCRdb stores in-frame clones only, minus some. This sample carries 860,000 or so clones, around a sixth of them seen once, and the ten largest clones take 0.02% to 0.025%. The material sequenced was naive CD4+ T cells from blood. Source of these receptors: a woman aged 18-35 years in good health.

This chain connects TRBV5-6 to TRBJ1-2; D possibly corresponds to TRBD1 (5 bases). The CDR3 runs 12 residues. CDR1 is SGHDT and CDR2 is YYEEEE in the germline V gene. V was trimmed by 2 bases and J by 8 bases, leaving 10 bases between them. The CDR3 DNA follows: TGTGCCAGCAGCTTTTTCGGGGACGGCTACACCTTC. Its protein product is CASSFFGDGYTF.

The V gene is TRBV19, the J gene TRBJ1-4; perhaps TRBD1 as D (5 bases). Between the trimmed V and J ends, which lost 1 base and 8 bases, there was a span of 26 bases. CDR1 and CDR2 (germline): LNHDA, SQIVND (reference sequence). This CDR3 contains 19 residues. The DNA for the CDR3 is TGTGCCAGTAGTATAGTATACGTTAGTGGGACCTCAGTAGGGGAAAAACTGTTTTTT. It specifies CASSIVYVSGTSVGEKLFF.

This chain uses TRBV6-1 with TRBJ1-5; D is ambiguous. Germline CDR1 and CDR2: MNHNS and SASEGT. The CDR3 totals 12 residues. The germline V and J ends were trimmed by 3 bases and 10 bases, with 10 bases remaining between them. The CDR3, as DNA: TGTGCCAGCAGTGAGAGCGCTCCCCCCCAGCATTTT. Amino acids: CASSESAPPQHF.

This clone was detected a few times. The DNA for the CDR3 is TGTGCCAGCAGCTTAGTCTCACCGGGACAGGGGGCAACCTATGGCTACACCTTC. Its protein product is CASSLVSPGQGATYGYTF. This chain links TRBV7-2 with TRBJ1-2; 12 nucleotides align to TRBD1. The CDR3 contains 18 residues. V was pared by 1 base and J by 4 bases, with 10 bases of the junction left unmatched. The germline gives CDR1 SGHTA, CDR2 FQGNSA.

The V gene is TRBV7-9, the J gene TRBJ2-3, with 9 bases lining up with TRBD2. J lost 5 bases, V lost 3 bases, and 9 bases had no gene match. CDR1 and CDR2 (germline): SEHNR, FQNEAQ (reference sequence). The CDR3 sequence is 16 residues long. As DNA, the CDR3 is TGTGCCAGCAGCTTTCTGGCGGGAGGGCCTCTAGATACGCAGTATTTT. Residues: CASSFLAGGPLDTQYF.

J is TRBJ2-2 and V is TRBV18; D perhaps matches TRBD2 (6 bases). CDR3 length: 16 amino acids. V was cut by 6 bases and J by 4 bases, with 18 bases left in between. The germline V gene has CDR1 KGHSH and CDR2 LQKENI. This CDR3 reads CASSLLATRGTGELFF. For the CDR3, the DNA is TGTGCCAGCTCTTTACTAGCCACTCGAGGCACCGGGGAGCTGTTTTTT.

The V and J genes are TRBV7-2 and TRBJ2-2; TRBD1 matches at 8 bases. Per the germline V gene, CDR1 is SGHTA and CDR2 is FQGNSA. This CDR3 comprises 15 residues. The ends lost 5 bases at V and 5 bases at J; junction bases unmatched: 7. CDR3 sequence reads: CASSRPGGSTGELFF. DNA for the CDR3: TGTGCCAGCAGCCGGCCAGGGGGCAGTACCGGGGAGCTGTTTTTT.

There are a few counts of this clone. The chain recombines TRBV18 with TRBJ2-1; 9 nucleotides align to TRBD2. V lost 3 bases, J lost 9 bases, and 9 bases stayed unmatched. This CDR3 has 15 amino acids. Germline V lookup: CDR1 KGHSH, CDR2 LQKENI. The CDR3 nucleotides read TGTGCCAGCTCACCTTCTAGCGGGATCGGTAGTGAGCAGTTCTTC. This translates into CASSPSSGIGSEQFF.

This clone occurred a few times. This chain uses TRBV10-3 with TRBJ1-1, with D tentatively TRBD1 (5 bases). Per germline, CDR1 ENHRY and CDR2 SYGVKD. CDR3 length equals 13 residues. V dropped 0 bases and J dropped 10 bases, with 12 bases sitting between them. The CDR3 coding sequence is TGTGCCATCAGTGAGTCCCAGGGTAGGTTAGCTTTCTTT. Its translation: CAISESQGRLAFF.

This chain uses TRBV10-3 with TRBJ2-2; maybe TRBD2 (6 bases). Germline V gene lookup returns CDR1 ENHRY and CDR2 SYGVKD. V dropped 6 bases and J dropped 3 bases, with 26 bases sitting between them. This CDR3 is 19 amino acids long. CDR3 DNA sequence: TGTGCCATCAGGGACGGAGTTGGTAGGCGGGATAAGGACACCGGGGAGCTGTTTTTT. Its protein is CAIRDGVGRRDKDTGELFF.

This clone came up a few times. The chain employs TRBV5-1 and TRBJ2-7; weak D call: TRBD2 (5 bases). CDR1 SGHRS and CDR2 YFSETQ come from the germline V gene. CDR3 size: 15 residues. Trimming left V 0 bases short and J 3 bases short, with 13 bases between. The CDR3 sequence: CASSLAEGRGYEQYF. DNA for the CDR3: TGCGCCAGCAGCTTGGCCGAAGGTCGGGGCTACGAGCAGTACTTC. Together with reference TRBV5-1 and TRBJ2-7, the CDR3 gives the full variable domain: KAGVTQTPRYLIKTRGQQVTLSCSPISGHRSVSWYQQTPGQGLQFLFEYFSETQRNKGNFPGRFSGRQFSNSRSEMNVSTLELGDSALYLCASSLAEGRGYEQYFGPGTRLTVT.

The chain recombines TRBV28 with TRBJ2-3; possible D gene TRBD2, 6 bases. CDR1 is MDHEN, CDR2 SYDVKM, per germline. V lost 3 bases and J 1 base, leaving 11 bases between the germline ends. The CDR3 is 15 residues long. The CDR3 DNA is TGTGCCAGCAGTTTCGCAGGAGGGGGCACAGATACGCAGTATTTT. Residues: CASSFAGGGTDTQYF.

This clone was recorded a few times. This chain connects TRBV10-3 to TRBJ2-3; D is unresolved. Trimming took off 11 bases at V and 4 bases at J, with 16 bases between the two ends. The CDR3 is 13 residues long. The germline V gene has CDR1 ENHRY and CDR2 SYGVKD. CDR3 sequence (DNA): TGTGCCGCCTCGCGGTCTGAGGCAGATACGCAGTATTTT. This gives the protein CAASRSEADTQYF.